This T cell receptor beta chain was found in a study of T-cell reconstitution after alpha-beta-depleted transplantation in children. Whole-study findings and limits: Reportedly, roughly two months post-transplant, alpha-beta T cells arose from several hundred expanded graft clones. At one year after transplant, newly produced T cells mostly accounted for T-cell counts and diversity. Some patients' high day-60 TCRbeta diversity was attributed to recipient cells surviving conditioning.

Preparation of the TCRbeta library used unique molecular identifiers. TCRdb fed the PCR reads into MiXCR, producing one record per CDR3 protein. This table holds hundreds of thousands of distinct CDR3 sequences, over 10% found once. Trimming shortened V by 1 base and J by 2 bases, and 8 bases separated the two germline ends. Germline lookup yields CDR1 LGHDT and CDR2 YNNKEL (reference sequence). This CDR3 contains 14 residues. Turning to this clonotype: Its antigen remains unidentified.

This TCR was sampled from a girl aged 2-10 years with congenital amegakaryocytic thrombocytopenia, due to receive a stem cell transplant. The rearrangement uses TRBV3-1 and TRBJ1-2; TRBD1 is a possible D gene (5 bases). Sequenced material: PBMCs, taken before TCRalphabeta/CD19-depleted stem cell transplant. CDR3 bases: TGTGCCAGCAGCCAAGCGGGGGTGAACTATGGCTACACCTTC. This sequence encodes CASSQAGVNYGYTF.